The 32 T cell receptor beta chains in this list originate from one sample, sequenced in a study of tumor and adjacent non-tumor tissue in lung cancer. This sample's RNA came from whole unsorted tissue. Distant lung tissue was collected more than 3 cm away from the tumor edge. Three rounds of nested PCR, following a modified ARM-PCR protocol, produced the TCRbeta library. TCRdb independently ran MiXCR on the multiplex PCR reads; one entry per CDR3 protein. This table holds almost 75,000 distinct CDR3 sequences, around 70% found once. The source material was distant non-tumor lung tissue. Receptors originate from a woman aged 45-59 years with non-small cell lung cancer.

This clonotype has just one count. A clone one base away is much larger, so this may be a read error. The chain recombines TRBV6-1 with TRBJ1-2; D gene uncertain. This CDR3 contains 12 residues. The germline V gene encodes CDR1 MNHNS and CDR2 SASEGT. The CDR3 spells CASSGIHHGNTF. The CDR3, as DNA: TGTGCCAGCTCCGGGATACATCATGGCAACACCTTC.

Note on this clonotype: A read error may be the cause here, since a much bigger clone is one base away. The V gene is TRBV14, the J gene TRBJ1-1, with D possibly matching TRBD1 (5 bases). Germline CDR1 SGHDN, CDR2 FVKESK. The CDR3 length is 14 residues. This CDR3 is CANSQVGRGTEAFF. CDR3 bases: TGTGCCAACAGCCAAGTGGGGCGGGGGACTGAAGCTTTCTTT. Drawing the rest from reference TRBV14 and TRBJ1-1, the complete variable domain is EAGVTQFPSHSVIEKGQTVTLRCDPISGHDNLYWYRRVMGKEIKFLLHFVKESKQDESGMPNNRFLAERTGGTYSTLKVQPAELEDSGVYFCANSQVGRGTEAFFGQGTRLTVV.

This clonotype was counted a few times. This chain joins TRBV28 and TRBJ2-7, with D perhaps TRBD2 (6 bases). Trimming shortened V by 5 bases and J by 0 bases, and 14 bases separated the two germline ends. The CDR3 extends over 15 amino acids. Germline V gene lookup returns CDR1 MDHEN and CDR2 SYDVKM. DNA for the CDR3: TGTGCCAGCAGTCTTACCTGGGGAGGCTCCTACGAGCAGTACTTC. Translation: CASSLTWGGSYEQYF.

Points on this clonotype: A read error may account for a junction end that differs from germline. This sequence joins TRBV12-5 and TRBJ2-1, with 8 bases identical to TRBD1. Per germline, CDR1 LGHNT and CDR2 FRNRAP. This CDR3 region has 16 residues. For the CDR3, the DNA is TGTGCTAGTGGTTTGGCCACCGGGACAGGCATCAATGAGCACTTCTTC. Encoded protein: CASGLATGTGINEHFF.

A word on this clonotype: With a much larger clone just one base away, this may be a read error. DNA for the CDR3: TGTGCTAGTGCCCACGACGGGGCTAGCGGAGAGGGCGAGACCCAGTACTTC. Translated, it gives CASAHDGASGEGETQYF. The chain joins TRBV12-5 to TRBJ2-5; 7 nucleotides match TRBD2. The CDR3 has 17 residues. The J segment lost 5 bases and the V segment lost 7 bases, leaving 19 bases of the junction unmatched. CDR1 LGHNT and CDR2 FRNRAP come from the germline V gene.

The chain has TRBV7-9 and TRBJ2-2; tentatively, D is TRBD1 (6 bases). Germline V gene sequence: CDR1 SEHNR, CDR2 FQNEAQ (reference sequence). This CDR3 is 15 amino acids long. V was cut by 5 bases and J by 1 base, with 11 bases left in between. The CDR3 sequence: CASSRGTWNTGELFF. The CDR3 nucleotides read TGTGCCAGCAGCCGAGGGACATGGAACACCGGGGAGCTGTTTTTT.

The CDR3 bases are TGTGCCAGCAGCCTTAGAATTCTGGCGGGAGGGAGTTTCTACGAGCAGTACTTC. Protein sequence: CASSLRILAGGSFYEQYF. V is TRBV11-2 and J is TRBJ2-7; 9 nucleotides align to TRBD2. Germline values: CDR1 SGHAT, CDR2 FQNNGV. Trimming took 5 bases from V and 3 from J; bases not matched to a gene: 17. The CDR3 sequence is 18 residues long. Full variable domain (missing parts from reference TRBV11-2 and TRBJ2-7): EAGVAQSPRYKIIEKRQSVAFWCNPISGHATLYWYQQILGQGPKLLIQFQNNGVVDDSQLPKDRFSAERLKGVDSTLKIQPAKLEDSAVYLCASSLRILAGGSFYEQYFGPGTRLTVT.

The gene calls are TRBV20-1 and TRBJ2-3, with 7 bases matching TRBD2. The CDR3 is made up of 14 amino acids. Germline V gene data show CDR1 as DFQATT and CDR2 as SNEGSKA (reference sequence). Trimming removed 6 bases from V and 5 bases from J; junction bases left unmatched: 11. CDR3 amino acids: CSAVGGLVLDTQYF. The CDR3 bases are TGCAGTGCGGTAGGCGGACTAGTTCTAGATACGCAGTATTTT.

With regard to this clonotype: Compared with germline, one end of the junction differs, possibly owing to a read error. The chain recombines TRBV24-1 with TRBJ2-3; 13 bases align to TRBD2. The CDR3 has 19 residues. Germline V lookup: CDR1 KGHDR, CDR2 SFDVKD. The CDR3 bases are TGTGCCACCAGTGATCCACGTAGGACTAGCGGGAGTGTGACATATACACAGTATTTT. This translates into CATSDPRRTSGSVTYTQYF.

The rearrangement links TRBV6-1 to TRBJ2-2; maybe TRBD2 (6 bases). The germline gives CDR1 MNHNS, CDR2 SASEGT. The CDR3 totals 14 residues. The chain's CDR3 is CTSSLTRYTGELFF. Here the CDR3 DNA reads TGTACTAGCAGTCTGACTCGTTACACCGGGGAGCTGTTTTTT.

This clonotype has a count of ten or more. The chain has TRBV6-1 and TRBJ1-5; D is unresolved. This CDR3 comprises 13 residues. Per germline, CDR1 MNHNS and CDR2 SASEGT. Trimming removed 7 bases from V and 1 base from J, with 8 bases in between. The CDR3 coding sequence is TGTGCCAGCATAAGGGAAAGCAATCAGCCCCAGCATTTT. Translating gives CASIRESNQPQHF.

This clonotype was seen at least ten times. The genes are TRBV28 and TRBJ2-7; the D gene could be TRBD1 or TRBD2 (5 bases each). V lost 6 bases and J lost 3, with 9 bases in between. The CDR3 is 12 residues long. In germline, CDR1 is MDHEN, CDR2 SYDVKM. CDR3 amino acids: CASRGVFYEQYF. The CDR3 coding sequence is TGTGCCAGCAGGGGGGTGTTCTACGAGCAGTACTTC.

Concerning this clonotype: The junction and the germline gene differ at one end; a read error may be behind it. The chain employs TRBV6-2 or TRBV6-3 and TRBJ2-1; tentatively, D is TRBD1 (6 bases). CDR1 and CDR2 (germline): MNHEY, SVGEGT. The CDR3 spans 17 residues. CDR3 bases: TGTGCCGGCAGTTACTTGACAGGCTATCCCCGTTACATTGAGCAGTTCTTC. Protein sequence: CAGSYLTGYPRYIEQFF.

On this clonotype itself: A read error may produce the germline difference seen at one junction end. The chain has TRBV29-1 and TRBJ1-1, with D possibly TRBD1 on 5 matching bases. Germline-derived CDR1 and CDR2 are SQVTM and ANQGSEA. This CDR3 is 12 amino acids long. The CDR3 protein is CSVVRGRAEAFF. CDR3 DNA: TGCAGTGTTGTAAGGGGAAGGGCTGAAGCTTTCTTT. Together with reference TRBV29-1 and TRBJ1-1, the CDR3 gives the full variable domain: SAVISQKPSRDICQRGTSLTIQCQVDSQVTMMFWYRQQPGQSLTLIATANQGSEATYESGFVIDKFPISRPNLTFSTLTVSNMSPEDSSIYLCSVVRGRAEAFFGQGTRLTVV.

This chain uses TRBV11-2 with TRBJ1-1; D gene ambiguous. With 4 bases removed from V and 8 bases from J, the gap between germline ends came to 11 bases. The CDR3 has 12 amino acids. Germline CDR1 and CDR2: SGHAT and FQNNGV. The DNA of the CDR3 is TGTGCCAGCAGCTCACGGCTCACAGAAGCTTTCTTT. This sequence encodes CASSSRLTEAFF.

Remarks on this clonotype: Being one base from a much bigger clone, this may be a read error. Here the CDR3 reads CASTPARQTGFRVGNQPQHF. The CDR3 DNA reads TGTGCCAGCACTCCAGCCCGCCAAACAGGGTTTCGAGTTGGCAATCAGCCCCAGCATTTT. This sequence joins TRBV6-2 or TRBV6-3 and TRBJ1-5; D is possibly TRBD1 (6 bases). There are 20 residues in the CDR3. Germline V gene lookup returns CDR1 MNHEY and CDR2 SVGEGT. Trimming shortened V by 7 bases and J by 2 bases, and 30 bases separated the two germline ends.

A note on this clonotype: A read error may be the cause here, since a much bigger clone is one base away. The chain links TRBV20-1 to TRBJ2-1; D gene ambiguous. This CDR3 contains 15 residues. Trimming removed 3 bases at V and 1 base at J, with 13 bases between. CDR1 is DFQATT, CDR2 SNEGSKA, per germline (reference sequence). The DNA of the CDR3 is TGCAGTGCTAGGGGCACAGTGAAATCCTACAATGAGCAGTTCTTC. It specifies CSARGTVKSYNEQFF.

Details on this clonotype: It is likely a read error, because the conserved phenylalanine at the end of the CDR3 is missing. This rearrangement joins TRBV12-3 or TRBV12-4 to TRBJ2-7; D possibly uses TRBD1 or TRBD2 (6 bases each). Trimming stripped 5 bases from V and 5 bases from J, with 19 bases between. The CDR3 contains 15 residues. The CDR3 loop is CASSTDGTRTNEQYM. In nucleotides, the CDR3 is TGTGCCAGCAGTACAGACGGGACACGGACTAACGAGCAGTACATG.

The CDR3 loop is CASSLGTGFGETQYF. The CDR3 region has the DNA TGCGCCAGCAGCTTGGGGACAGGGTTTGGAGAGACCCAGTACTTC. The V call is TRBV5-1, the J call TRBJ2-5; TRBD1 agrees at 8 bases. J gave up 4 bases and V 0 bases, and 5 bases lay outside the gene matches. This CDR3 is 15 amino acids long. CDR1 and CDR2 from the germline V gene are SGHRS and YFSETQ.

A remark on this clonotype: A much larger clone differs from this one at a single base, so this may be a read error. This likely comes from a read error, as the CDR3 has no conserved phenylalanine or tryptophan at its end. CDR3 sequence (DNA): TGTGCCAGCAGCCCAAAAGGGGGCGTGAGCTCTGGGGCCAACGTCCTGACTATC. It yields the protein CASSPKGGVSSGANVLTI. The chain recombines TRBV4-1 with TRBJ2-6; TRBD1 agrees at 7 bases. This CDR3 is built from 18 residues. Germline-derived CDR1 and CDR2 are MGHRA and YSYEKL.

This chain joins TRBV20-1 and TRBJ2-2; a weak D match, TRBD1 (6 bases). The V and J ends lost 5 bases and 12 bases respectively, with 25 bases between them. The CDR3 sequence is 15 residues long. Germline V gives CDR1 DFQATT, CDR2 SNEGSKA (reference sequence). The CDR3 DNA follows: TGCAGTGCTCCCCACTTGGCAGCGGACACAGGGAAGCTGTTTTTT. Protein sequence: CSAPHLAADTGKLFF.

In regard to this clonotype: One junction end does not reproduce the germline sequence, and a read error may be involved. The chain employs TRBV6-2 or TRBV6-3 and TRBJ1-1; 8 bases match TRBD1. Germline V gives CDR1 MNHEY, CDR2 SVGEGT. The CDR3 is 15 amino acids. CDR3 loop: CASSYSGTGATEGFF. The CDR3 DNA is TGTGCCAGCAGTTACTCGGGGACAGGTGCCACTGAAGGTTTCTTT.

Ten or more counts support this clonotype. The CDR3 nucleotides read TGTGCCATCAGTGAAATACGAGGACAGACAAACATTCAGTACTTC. Protein sequence: CAISEIRGQTNIQYF. This sequence joins TRBV10-3 and TRBJ2-4; weak D call: TRBD1 (6 bases). V was pared by 3 bases and J by 6 bases, with 15 bases between. The germline V gene encodes CDR1 ENHRY and CDR2 SYGVKD. The CDR3 is 15 residues long.

As to this clonotype: At one end, the junction sequence differs from germline, possibly due to a read error. The chain is built from TRBV5-6 and TRBJ2-7, with unresolved D. The CDR3 totals 13 residues. CDR1 is SGHDT and CDR2 is YYEEEE in the germline V gene. CDR3 DNA: TGTACCAGCAGCTTGGCAACCTCCTACGAGCAGTACTTC. It codes for CTSSLATSYEQYF.

This clonotype was recorded once. The V gene is TRBV28, the J gene TRBJ1-5, with D uncertain. The J call is doubtful: the DNA matches TRBJ2-3 better. The germline V gene encodes CDR1 MDHEN and CDR2 SYDVKM. This CDR3 is 15 amino acids long. CDR3 in DNA: TGTGCCAGCAGTCCTCACCAGGACCTAAATCAGCCCCAGTATTTT. Translated, it gives CASSPHQDLNQPQYF.

The rearrangement uses TRBV29-1 and TRBJ1-2; no firm D call. CDR3 length: 11 residues. From germline, CDR1 is SQVTM and CDR2 ANQGSEA. V lost 4 bases, J lost 10 bases, and 13 bases lay in between. CDR3 DNA: TGCAGCGTTGGGGCAGTCTATAACTACACCTTC. Amino acid sequence: CSVGAVYNYTF.

About this clonotype itself: This clone may be a read error of a much larger clone one base away. This rearrangement joins TRBV7-9 to TRBJ2-7, with 8 positions matching TRBD2. With V trimmed by 2 bases and J by 3 bases, 6 bases remained unmatched. This CDR3 region has 15 residues. The germline gives CDR1 SEHNR, CDR2 FQNEAQ (reference sequence). CDR3 sequence reads: CASSLSGGLVYEQYF. CDR3 coding DNA: TGTGCCAGCAGCTTAAGCGGGGGACTAGTCTACGAGCAGTACTTC.

This clonotype was counted a single time. One end of the junction varies from germline; a read error may be responsible. The chain couples TRBV6-2 or TRBV6-3 to TRBJ2-1; TRBD2 aligns across 8 bases. Germline V gene sequence: CDR1 MNHEY, CDR2 SVGEGT. The CDR3 is made up of 14 amino acids. The CDR3: CASSYSREVSEQFF. For the CDR3, the DNA is TGTGCGAGCAGTTACTCGCGGGAGGTGAGTGAGCAGTTCTTC.

This clonotype appeared a single time. Since no conserved phenylalanine or tryptophan closes the CDR3, a read error is the likely cause. The chain uses TRBV7-9 and TRBJ2-7, with D tentatively TRBD2 (5 bases). The germline V gene has CDR1 SEHNR and CDR2 FQNEAQ (reference sequence). The CDR3 totals 15 residues. The V gene lost 1 base and the J gene lost 2 bases, with 12 bases spanning the gap. In nucleotides, the CDR3 is TGTGCCAGCAGCTTAGACGAGCGGCGAACCTACGAGCAGTACTCC. As protein: CASSLDERRTYEQYS.

A single count supports this clonotype. A junction end diverges from the germline sequence, so it may reflect a read error. The rearrangement joins TRBV20-1 to TRBJ2-7; no clear D. CDR1 is DFQATT, CDR2 SNEGSKA, per germline (reference sequence). The CDR3 sequence is 18 residues long. The CDR3 loop is CSSRVVVGHKTDSYEQYF. CDR3 DNA sequence: TGCAGTTCTAGGGTGGTAGTGGGCCATAAGACTGACTCATACGAGCAGTACTTC.

Details on this clonotype: An end of the junction differs from the germline gene, which may be a read error. This chain connects TRBV11-2 to TRBJ2-7; 7 bases fit TRBD1. The V gene's germline CDR1 is SGHAT and CDR2 FQNNGV. There are 15 residues in the CDR3. The CDR3 is CASSSGTVRTYEQYF. CDR3 DNA: TGTGCCAGCAGCTCGGGGACAGTCCGGACCTACGAACAGTACTTT.

Details on this clonotype: Lacking the conserved final phenylalanine or tryptophan, this CDR3 likely reflects a read error. The gene calls are TRBV6-2 or TRBV6-3 and TRBJ2-1; D is possibly TRBD2 (5 bases). Germline lookup yields CDR1 MNHEY and CDR2 SVGEGT. This CDR3 is 14 amino acids long. The CDR3 spells CASRGVAAYNGQFL. CDR3 in DNA: TGTGCCAGCAGGGGAGTAGCAGCTTACAATGGGCAGTTCCTC.